This TCR beta chain was found in a study of Graves' ophthalmopathy and Graves' hyperthyroidism (dated 2018 in TCRdb). Study-wide context: Peripheral blood was collected before any treatment was given, at the time of initial diagnosis. TCR beta repertoire signatures were used to distinguish Graves' ophthalmopathy from Graves' hyperthyroidism and to predict progression to ophthalmopathy. In total, 135 blood samples were TCR-sequenced: roughly 45 ophthalmopathy, about 75 hyperthyroidism and approximately 17 hyperthyroidism-to-ophthalmopathy patients. The independent validation cohort included some 19 hyperthyroidism patients plus 17 patients who later progressed from hyperthyroidism to ophthalmopathy. To explore V-J signatures distinguishing ophthalmopathy from hyperthyroidism, a discovery set of about a hundred patients (fewer than 45 ophthalmopathy, 57 stable hyperthyroidism) was enrolled. After sampling, hyperthyroidism patients received methimazole starting at 30 mg daily, and ophthalmopathy patients received high-dose intravenous methylprednisolone. In more than five hyperthyroidism patients, T-cell repertoires of thyroid tissue and blood were compared.

In the case of this clonotype: The specificity of this receptor is unknown. The germline gene is not matched at one end of the junction; a read error may be the cause.

For repertoire sequencing, TCR beta CDR3 regions were amplified from RNA transcripts. A first-round RT-PCR used HTBI primers with the Qiagen OneStep RT-PCR kit, followed by a second-round multiplex PCR, size selection and purification. Sequencing of the libraries was carried out on an Illumina HiSeq2000 in paired-end mode with 100 bp reads. The study's processing was this. SOAPnuke was used to process the reads, throwing out any read that had adapters, had uncalled bases, had a mean Phred below 15, or lacked an exact constant-primer or identifier match. High-quality paired reads were merged with COPE v1.2.5. Clonotypes were defined as unique nucleotide sequences and were aligned to IMGT TRB V, D and J references using MiTCR v1.1. Analysis was restricted to V-J combinations with a frequency above 0.0001, which covered roughly 99% of repertoires. For each V-J combination, a TCR clonal expansion and chaos score was defined as F50 clonal expansion divided by the chaos observed in the TCRdist matrix. Welch's t-statistics and random forest were used to reduce the features to around 13 V-J combinations, which were then used as input to a naive Bayes classifier. Thyroid-blood repertoire similarity was quantified with the Morisita-Horn index. Starting from the raw public reads, TCRdb applied fastp trimming at Q25, assembled clones with MiXCR and retained in-frame beta chains. CDR3 protein duplicates are merged, each entry listing the most common genes and DNA. These V and J calls originate from TCRdb's pipeline instead of the authors' own analysis. This sample is represented by 200,000 to 300,000 distinct CDR3 sequences; roughly 50% of them were singletons. The ten most abundant clones make up around 47% of the sample.

Taken from the germline V gene, the CDR1 and CDR2 loops are SNHLY and FYNNEI. Reading from cysteine to phenylalanine, the CDR3 counts 13 amino acids. CDR3 DNA only is kept here, 39 bases in frame from base 1. Ophthalmopathy patients had moderately to severely active disease, Clinical Activity Score of at least 3, NOSPECS grade of at least 4, and disease duration under 3 months. Patients with other autoimmune diseases, uncontrolled infections, pregnancy or lactation were excluded from the study. Diagnosis was based on clinical symptoms, serum thyroxine, TRAb, thyroid ultrasound and orbital computed tomography. Using Ficoll-Paque density gradient centrifugation, PBMCs were isolated from approximately 11 ml of fresh peripheral blood. Total RNA was extracted using Trizol reagent, and RNA quality was checked on an Agilent 2100 Bioanalyzer. What the research found in general, with its limitations: Ophthalmopathy was separated from stable hyperthyroidism by the 13-signature model with 85% to 90% sensitivity and roughly 83% specificity in cross-validation and with 80%/75% in the test set. Most of the expanded thyroid clonotypes with a frequency above 0.001 were also detected in blood, and it was suggested that the thyroid immune response may be reflected by blood repertoires. In validation, the model predicted ophthalmopathy progression with over 60% sensitivity and around 72% specificity; roughly eleven predicted patients were CT-confirmed with GO in a median of 6.5 months. Sample size was not statistically predetermined, and group allocation was not concealed from the investigators.

The source is an adult man with Graves' ophthalmopathy. The sequencing sample was made of peripheral blood. The chain uses TRBV2 and TRBJ1-3, with 7 middle bases fitting TRBD1. The DNA is TGTGCCGGCAGAACAGGGGATGGAAACACCATATATTTT. This translates into CAGRTGDGNTIYF.